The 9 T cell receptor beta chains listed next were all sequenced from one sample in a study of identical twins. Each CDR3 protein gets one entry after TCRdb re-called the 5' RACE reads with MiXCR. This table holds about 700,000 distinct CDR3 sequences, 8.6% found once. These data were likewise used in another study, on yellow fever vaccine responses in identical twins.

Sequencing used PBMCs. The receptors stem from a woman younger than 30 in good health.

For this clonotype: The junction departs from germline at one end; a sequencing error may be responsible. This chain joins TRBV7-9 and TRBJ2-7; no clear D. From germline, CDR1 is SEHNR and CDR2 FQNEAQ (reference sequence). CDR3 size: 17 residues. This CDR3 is CASSPIPPQQPSYKQYF. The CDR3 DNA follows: TGTGCCAGCAGCCCAATACCGCCCCAGCAGCCTTCCTACAAGCAGTACTTC.

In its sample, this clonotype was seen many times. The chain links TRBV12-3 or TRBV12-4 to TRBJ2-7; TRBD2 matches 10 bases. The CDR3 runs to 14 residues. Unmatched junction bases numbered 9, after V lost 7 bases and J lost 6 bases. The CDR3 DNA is TGTGCCAGCAACCTAGCGGGAGATTCCGCCGAGCAGTACTTC. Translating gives CASNLAGDSAEQYF.

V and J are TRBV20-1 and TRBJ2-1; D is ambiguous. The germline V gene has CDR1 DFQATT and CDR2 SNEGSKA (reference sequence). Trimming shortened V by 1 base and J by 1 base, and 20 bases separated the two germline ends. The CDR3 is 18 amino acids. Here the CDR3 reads CSARVRMFMEGSYNEQFF. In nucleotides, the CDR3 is TGCAGTGCTAGAGTCCGAATGTTTATGGAAGGTTCCTACAATGAGCAGTTCTTC.

The CDR3 here is CASTGTPGRQETQYF. CDR3 DNA: TGTGCCAGCACCGGGACCCCGGGACGCCAAGAGACCCAGTACTTC. The chain links TRBV6-1 to TRBJ2-5; D assignment may be TRBD1 or TRBD2 (5 bases each). The germline gives CDR1 MNHNS, CDR2 SASEGT. Trimming pared 7 bases from V and 1 base from J, leaving 16 bases between. The CDR3 runs to 15 residues.

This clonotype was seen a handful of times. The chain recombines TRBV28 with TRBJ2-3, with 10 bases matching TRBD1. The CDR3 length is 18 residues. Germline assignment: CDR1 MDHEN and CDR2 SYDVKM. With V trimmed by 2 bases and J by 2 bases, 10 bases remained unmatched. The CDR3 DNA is TGTGCCAGCAGTTTAGGGTCGGGACAGGGGAAAGTCACAGATACGCAGTATTTT. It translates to CASSLGSGQGKVTDTQYF.

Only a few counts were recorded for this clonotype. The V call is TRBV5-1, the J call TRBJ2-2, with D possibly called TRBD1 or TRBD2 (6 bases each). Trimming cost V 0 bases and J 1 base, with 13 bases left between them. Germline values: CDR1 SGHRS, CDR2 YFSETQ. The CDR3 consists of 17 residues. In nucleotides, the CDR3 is TGCGCCAGCAGCTTGGATGCGGGACACCTGAACACCGGGGAGCTGTTTTTT. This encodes CASSLDAGHLNTGELFF.

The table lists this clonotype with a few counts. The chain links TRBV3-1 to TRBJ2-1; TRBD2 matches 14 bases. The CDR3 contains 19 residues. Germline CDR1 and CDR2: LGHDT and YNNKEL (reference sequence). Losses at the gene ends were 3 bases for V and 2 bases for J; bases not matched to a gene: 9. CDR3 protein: CASSHNQRLAGGPYNEQFF. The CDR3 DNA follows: TGTGCCAGCAGCCACAATCAAAGACTAGCGGGAGGGCCCTACAATGAGCAGTTCTTC.

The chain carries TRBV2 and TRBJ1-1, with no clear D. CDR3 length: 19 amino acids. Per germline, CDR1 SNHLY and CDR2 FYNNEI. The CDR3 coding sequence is TGTACCATCAGTCCGGATCTGCGTCAGGCCTACGACCCGAACACTGAAGCTTTCTTT. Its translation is CTISPDLRQAYDPNTEAFF.

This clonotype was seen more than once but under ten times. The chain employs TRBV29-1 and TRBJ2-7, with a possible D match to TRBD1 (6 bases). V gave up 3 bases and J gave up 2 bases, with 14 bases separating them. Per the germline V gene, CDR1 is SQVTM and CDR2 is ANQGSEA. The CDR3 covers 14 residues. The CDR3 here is CSVEASRGTYEQYF. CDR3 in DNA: TGCAGCGTTGAGGCGTCGAGGGGGACCTACGAGCAGTACTTC.